This is a list of T cell receptor beta chains from one sample in a study of T cell repertoires in cytomegalovirus infection. TCRdb re-called the reads through MiXCR, storing one row per CDR3 protein. The sample comprises approximately 110,000 distinct CDR3 sequences, around 30% of which are singletons, and 58% rests with the top ten. No antigen has been identified for these receptors. The specimen was CD8+ T cells from cultured PBMCs, collected from culture after CMV antigen stimulation. The receptor source for this set is a human donor in good health (CMV status not recorded). Some clones in this sample may be carry-over from other donors' samples. CDR3s include the opening cysteine and the closing phenylalanine or tryptophan. Each record gives: D gene, J gene, V gene, clone size, CDR3 DNA, CDR3 protein. D genes are given only for firm matches. The size of a clone is reported for some rows only, either as once, few or many, or as a class for expanded clones.

d_call: .; j_call: TRBJ1-5; v_call: TRBV19; clone_size: .; cdr3_nt: TGTGCCAGTAAAGGGTCCGGCAATCAGCCCCAGCATTTT; cdr3_aa: CASKGSGNQPQHF
d_call: TRBD2; j_call: TRBJ2-7; v_call: TRBV29-1; clone_size: .; cdr3_nt: TGCAGCGTTGCGGGAGGGAGAAAGGTGCAGTACTTC; cdr3_aa: CSVAGGRKVQYF
d_call: .; j_call: TRBJ2-1; v_call: TRBV7-9; clone_size: few; cdr3_nt: TGTGCCAGCAGCTTAGTCCTGGGTGATGAGCAGTTCTTC; cdr3_aa: CASSLVLGDEQFF
d_call: .; j_call: TRBJ2-7; v_call: TRBV5-1; clone_size: .; cdr3_nt: TGCGCCAGCAGCTTGACCTCCGGGACCGCCGAAGGGGAGTACTTC; cdr3_aa: CASSLTSGTAEGEYF
d_call: .; j_call: TRBJ1-2; v_call: TRBV6-1; clone_size: .; cdr3_nt: TGTGCCAGCAGTGCCGCGGGGGAGCCTAACTATGGCTACACCTTC; cdr3_aa: CASSAAGEPNYGYTF
d_call: .; j_call: TRBJ1-1; v_call: TRBV9; clone_size: few; cdr3_nt: TGTGCCAGCAGCATACAGACTGGAGGTGGCACTGAAGCTTTCTTT; cdr3_aa: CASSIQTGGGTEAFF
d_call: .; j_call: TRBJ1-6; v_call: TRBV5-4; clone_size: few; cdr3_nt: TGTGCCAGCAGCTTGGATGGGGGATATTCACCCCTCCACTTT; cdr3_aa: CASSLDGGYSPLHF
d_call: .; j_call: TRBJ1-1; v_call: TRBV19; clone_size: many; cdr3_nt: TGTGCCAGTAGTATGGAGGACAGCTTTTTGAACACTGAAGCTTTCTTT; cdr3_aa: CASSMEDSFLNTEAFF
d_call: .; j_call: TRBJ1-5; v_call: TRBV7-2; clone_size: few; cdr3_nt: TGTGCCAGCAGTCAAGATTACTATAGCAATCAGCCCCAGCATTTT; cdr3_aa: CASSQDYYSNQPQHF
d_call: TRBD1; j_call: TRBJ2-1; v_call: TRBV7-9; clone_size: few; cdr3_nt: TGTGCCAGCAGCTCACATGGGACAGGGCTGTTAAGCAATGAGCAGTTCTTC; cdr3_aa: CASSSHGTGLLSNEQFF
d_call: .; j_call: TRBJ1-2; v_call: TRBV2; clone_size: few; cdr3_nt: TGTGCCAGCAGTGGGGCCGAATCTTATGGCTACACCTTC; cdr3_aa: CASSGAESYGYTF
d_call: .; j_call: TRBJ2-1; v_call: TRBV2; clone_size: .; cdr3_nt: TGTGCCAGCAGGAGCCGGGGTGCATACTACAATGAGCAGTTCTTC; cdr3_aa: CASRSRGAYYNEQFF
d_call: .; j_call: TRBJ2-1; v_call: TRBV7-9; clone_size: .; cdr3_nt: TGTGCCAGCAGCTTATTTGAAAGTGAGCAGTTCTTC; cdr3_aa: CASSLFESEQFF
d_call: .; j_call: TRBJ1-1; v_call: TRBV11-1; clone_size: .; cdr3_nt: TGTGCCAGCAGCCGCGCAGGGGCCTCAAAGGGAGCTTTCTTT; cdr3_aa: CASSRAGASKGAFF
d_call: TRBD1; j_call: TRBJ2-2; v_call: TRBV5-4; clone_size: few; cdr3_nt: TGTGCCAGCAGCTTGGAACCGGGACAGGGGGCCGGGGAGCTGTTTTTT; cdr3_aa: CASSLEPGQGAGELFF
d_call: TRBD1; j_call: TRBJ1-1; v_call: TRBV6-2/TRBV6-3; clone_size: few; cdr3_nt: TGTGCCAGCAGTGGGGACAGGTTTGAAGCTTTCTTT; cdr3_aa: CASSGDRFEAFF
d_call: .; j_call: TRBJ2-2; v_call: TRBV6-2/TRBV6-3; clone_size: .; cdr3_nt: TGTGCCAGCAGTTTAACTACCAAGACCGGGGAGCTGTTTTTT; cdr3_aa: CASSLTTKTGELFF
d_call: .; j_call: TRBJ1-2; v_call: TRBV6-2/TRBV6-3; clone_size: few; cdr3_nt: TGTGCCAGCAGTTACTCTACGACTAGCAGTGGCTACACCTTC; cdr3_aa: CASSYSTTSSGYTF
d_call: .; j_call: TRBJ1-3; v_call: TRBV7-8; clone_size: few; cdr3_nt: TGTGCCAGCAGCCCCTATTCGGCCCCAACGGGAAACACCATATATTTT; cdr3_aa: CASSPYSAPTGNTIYF
d_call: .; j_call: TRBJ1-1; v_call: TRBV24-1; clone_size: few; cdr3_nt: TGTGCCACCAGTGATTTGACTCCGGGCTCTGAAGCTTTCTTT; cdr3_aa: CATSDLTPGSEAFF
d_call: .; j_call: TRBJ2-2; v_call: TRBV7-9; clone_size: few; cdr3_nt: TGTGCCAGCAGCAGAATCGGGGAGCTGTTTTTT; cdr3_aa: CASSRIGELFF
d_call: .; j_call: TRBJ1-2; v_call: TRBV6-5; clone_size: few; cdr3_nt: TGTGCCAGCAGTTACTCTCTCGATTGGTCGGGCTACACCTTC; cdr3_aa: CASSYSLDWSGYTF
d_call: .; j_call: TRBJ1-4; v_call: TRBV12-3/TRBV12-4; clone_size: few; cdr3_nt: TGTGCCAGCAGTCCGCTAGGCGGCGGGGAAAAACTGTTTTTT; cdr3_aa: CASSPLGGGEKLFF
d_call: .; j_call: TRBJ1-1; v_call: TRBV3-1; clone_size: .; cdr3_nt: TGTGCCAGCAGCCCGGGACGCGGGATGAACACTGAAGCTTTCTTT; cdr3_aa: CASSPGRGMNTEAFF
d_call: .; j_call: TRBJ2-1; v_call: TRBV7-2; clone_size: many; cdr3_nt: TGTGCCAGCAGCCCCCATTTGGGGGCGGGAACCTACAATGAGCAGTTCTTC; cdr3_aa: CASSPHLGAGTYNEQFF
d_call: .; j_call: TRBJ2-1; v_call: TRBV12-3/TRBV12-4; clone_size: .; cdr3_nt: TGTGCCAGCGGGTACAATGAGCAGTTCTTC; cdr3_aa: CASGYNEQFF
d_call: TRBD2; j_call: TRBJ2-7; v_call: TRBV6-2/TRBV6-3; clone_size: .; cdr3_nt: TGTGCCAGCAGTGGAGCGGGGGGACCGAGCTCCTACGAGCAGTACTTC; cdr3_aa: CASSGAGGPSSYEQYF
d_call: TRBD2; j_call: TRBJ2-3; v_call: TRBV4-1; clone_size: few; cdr3_nt: TGCGCCAGCGGCGGGGGACCCGATACGCAGTATTTT; cdr3_aa: CASGGGPDTQYF
d_call: .; j_call: TRBJ2-3; v_call: TRBV7-9; clone_size: many; cdr3_nt: TGTGCCAGCCGGGGAGGTCGTCTGGGGCTGGATCCTACGCAGTATTTT; cdr3_aa: CASRGGRLGLDPTQYF
d_call: .; j_call: TRBJ2-7; v_call: TRBV6-6; clone_size: .; cdr3_nt: TGTGCCAGCAGTAGGGTAATTACAGGACAGAGGGACGAGCAGTACTTC; cdr3_aa: CASSRVITGQRDEQYF
d_call: .; j_call: TRBJ1-2; v_call: TRBV5-1; clone_size: .; cdr3_nt: TGCGCCAGCAGCCCCGACAGCCACTATGGCTACACCTTC; cdr3_aa: CASSPDSHYGYTF
d_call: .; j_call: TRBJ2-1; v_call: TRBV29-1; clone_size: .; cdr3_nt: TGCAGCGTTGAGTCGGGGGCCCCTTGGCCCAATGAGCAGTTCTTC; cdr3_aa: CSVESGAPWPNEQFF
d_call: .; j_call: TRBJ1-5; v_call: TRBV27; clone_size: .; cdr3_nt: TGTGCCAGCAGTGACGGACGCAATCAGCCCCAGCATTTT; cdr3_aa: CASSDGRNQPQHF
d_call: TRBD1; j_call: TRBJ2-3; v_call: TRBV5-6; clone_size: few; cdr3_nt: TGTGCCAGCAGCTTGTTTGGGACAGACGGCACAGATACGCAGTATTTT; cdr3_aa: CASSLFGTDGTDTQYF
d_call: TRBD1; j_call: TRBJ1-4; v_call: TRBV9; clone_size: .; cdr3_nt: TGTGCCAGCAGCGCTACAGGGGCAACTAATGAAAAACTGTTTTTT; cdr3_aa: CASSATGATNEKLFF
d_call: TRBD1; j_call: TRBJ2-2; v_call: TRBV25-1; clone_size: once; cdr3_nt: TGTGCCAGCAGTGGCGGACAGGGGGCAACCGGGGAGCTGTTTTTT; cdr3_aa: CASSGGQGATGELFF
d_call: .; j_call: TRBJ1-2; v_call: TRBV27; clone_size: .; cdr3_nt: TGTGCCAGCAGTTCCCAGGGTGTCTATGGCTACACCTTC; cdr3_aa: CASSSQGVYGYTF
d_call: TRBD1; j_call: TRBJ2-7; v_call: TRBV6-2/TRBV6-3; clone_size: .; cdr3_nt: TGTGCCAGCAGTTACGGGGACAGCTTTTCCTACGAGCAGTACTTC; cdr3_aa: CASSYGDSFSYEQYF
d_call: .; j_call: TRBJ2-7; v_call: TRBV7-6; clone_size: few; cdr3_nt: TGTGCCAGCAGCTTAGGTGGGGCGGCCTCCTACGAGCAGTACTTC; cdr3_aa: CASSLGGAASYEQYF
d_call: .; j_call: TRBJ1-6; v_call: TRBV7-2; clone_size: many; cdr3_nt: TGTGCCAGCAGCCATTCCCGGGCCCGCCTCGGAGGTTCACCCCTCCACTTT; cdr3_aa: CASSHSRARLGGSPLHF
d_call: .; j_call: TRBJ1-5; v_call: TRBV12-5; clone_size: .; cdr3_nt: TGTGCTAGTGGTTTGTCTGACAGCTACAATCAGCCCCAGCATTTT; cdr3_aa: CASGLSDSYNQPQHF
d_call: .; j_call: TRBJ1-2; v_call: TRBV6-6; clone_size: .; cdr3_nt: TGTGCCAGCAGTTACTCGGTCCAGGCGTATGGCTACGCCTTC; cdr3_aa: CASSYSVQAYGYAF
d_call: TRBD1; j_call: TRBJ2-7; v_call: TRBV7-8; clone_size: .; cdr3_nt: TGTGCCAGCGGGGACAGCACCTACGAGCAGTACTTC; cdr3_aa: CASGDSTYEQYF
d_call: TRBD2; j_call: TRBJ2-5; v_call: TRBV7-2; clone_size: .; cdr3_nt: TGTGCCAGCAGCTTTTTCTGGACTAGCGGGGGTTCAGAGACCCAGTACTTC; cdr3_aa: CASSFFWTSGGSETQYF
d_call: TRBD1; j_call: TRBJ2-3; v_call: TRBV10-3; clone_size: many; cdr3_nt: TGTGCCATCAGTGGGGACAGGGGAACGGGCACAGATACGCAGTATTTT; cdr3_aa: CAISGDRGTGTDTQYF
d_call: .; j_call: TRBJ2-7; v_call: TRBV6-5; clone_size: .; cdr3_nt: TGTGCCAGCACCCACTCACCGGGGCCTAGGTCCTACGAGCAGTACTTC; cdr3_aa: CASTHSPGPRSYEQYF
d_call: .; j_call: TRBJ1-5; v_call: TRBV7-2; clone_size: many; cdr3_nt: TGTGCCAGCAGCTTAGGCACCCTCAATCAGCCCCAGCATTTT; cdr3_aa: CASSLGTLNQPQHF
d_call: TRBD2; j_call: TRBJ2-2; v_call: TRBV10-3; clone_size: few; cdr3_nt: TGTGCCATCAGTGGGCTTAGCGGGGGAAGCACCGGGGAGCTGTTTTTT; cdr3_aa: CAISGLSGGSTGELFF
d_call: .; j_call: TRBJ1-1; v_call: TRBV12-3/TRBV12-4; clone_size: many; cdr3_nt: TGTGCCAGCAGTTGGACGGGGGATCCGAACACTGAAGCTTTCTTT; cdr3_aa: CASSWTGDPNTEAFF
d_call: .; j_call: TRBJ1-4; v_call: TRBV6-6; clone_size: .; cdr3_nt: TGTGCCAGCAGTTACCCCGACCGGGAAAATGAAAAACTGTTTTTT; cdr3_aa: CASSYPDRENEKLFF
d_call: TRBD1; j_call: TRBJ2-7; v_call: TRBV11-2; clone_size: few; cdr3_nt: TGTGCCAGCAGCCAGGACAGGGTCGAGCAGTACTTC; cdr3_aa: CASSQDRVEQYF
d_call: TRBD2; j_call: TRBJ2-3; v_call: TRBV6-5; clone_size: few; cdr3_nt: TGTGCCAGCAGGTGGACTAGTTTTGATTCGGATACGCAGTATTTT; cdr3_aa: CASRWTSFDSDTQYF